One T cell receptor beta chain is described in this entry. Its specificity is not known. A junction end diverges from the germline sequence, so it may reflect a read error. The read ends 3 residues shy of where the CDR3 ends; the end is completed using the germline J gene. In the same sample, other DNA sequences code for this CDR3. This table comes from immunoSEQ multiplex PCR, and its TCRdb copy is limited to in-frame clones, with some not included. Its table records 30,000 to 45,000 clones. This specimen belongs to a study of T cells in women clearing cervical HPV infection. This CDR3 is built from 14 residues. Germline CDR1 and CDR2: SQVTM and ANQGSEA. Study-level results: Controls had more TRBV6-7 (approximately 0.15%) than cases (approximately 0.11%).

This TCR was recovered from a woman between 18 and 70 years old with a cervical HPV16 infection that either progressed to CIN3+ or cleared (not recorded which). The genes are TRBV29-1 and TRBJ1-3; no clear D. Sequencing used blood buffy coat. This CDR3 reads CSVEGRLAGNTIYF. The sequenced CDR3 bases are TGCAGTGTTGAGGGCCGCTTGGCAGGAAACACC.